The subject of this entry is one T cell receptor beta chain. The entry originates in a study of blood T cell repertoires in COVID-19. The protocol was immunoSEQ multiplex PCR, while the TCRdb copy is restricted to in-frame clones and leaves out a portion. The sample consists of 68,000 or so clones, 80% to 95% of them appearing once. V shed 0 bases and J shed 4 bases, with 17 bases lying between them. This CDR3 contains 17 residues. From germline, CDR1 is SGHRS and CDR2 YFSETQ. The chain combines TRBV5-1 with TRBJ1-3; D gene unclear. The sequencing input was peripheral blood. The receptor was derived from a man over 45 with COVID-19, enrolled during active disease. The CDR3 region is CASSLAPGKISGNTIYF. The CDR3 DNA reads as TGCGCCAGCAGCTTGGCACCGGGGAAAATATCCGGAAACACCATATATTTT.